One sample yielded the 22 T cell receptor beta chains listed below, sequenced in a study of blood T cell repertoires in COVID-19. TCRdb's copy holds only in-frame clones and misses some; the assay was immunoSEQ multiplex PCR. Seen here are 180,000 or so clones, roughly 80% observed once, and the top ten hold roughly 13%. Input material: peripheral blood. These receptors all come from a man aged 45-60 years who had recovered from COVID-19.

This clone turned up a few times. The chain uses TRBV5-1 and TRBJ2-1; the D gene is possibly TRBD2 (5 bases). The CDR3 covers 13 residues. Looked up from germline, CDR1 is SGHRS and CDR2 is YFSETQ. The CDR3 spells CSSSLEAAREQFF. CDR3 nucleotide sequence: TGCTCCTCGAGTTTGGAAGCGGCGCGTGAGCAGTTCTTC.

The chain has TRBV11-2 and TRBJ1-3; 10 bases map to TRBD1. This CDR3 comprises 17 residues. Germline V gives CDR1 SGHAT, CDR2 FQNNGV. J gave up 2 bases and V 5 bases, and 9 bases lay outside the gene matches. The DNA of the CDR3 is TGTGCCAGCAGCGCCGGGACAGGGGTGGTCGCTGGAAACACCATATATTTT. It codes for CASSAGTGVVAGNTIYF.

The chain is built from TRBV9 and TRBJ1-1, with D possibly TRBD1 on 5 matching bases. This CDR3 has 14 residues. Looked up from germline, CDR1 is SGDLS and CDR2 is YYNGEE. The germline V and J ends were trimmed by 7 bases and 4 bases, with 17 bases remaining between them. The CDR3 loop is CASAFRGDSTEAFF. CDR3 coding DNA: TGTGCCAGCGCTTTCCGGGGGGACTCCACTGAAGCTTTCTTT.

The CDR3 nucleotides are TGTGCCAGCAGTTACGAGCCCGGGACAGGGGCTGAAAAACTGTTTTTT. It yields the protein CASSYEPGTGAEKLFF. J is TRBJ1-4 and V is TRBV6-2 or TRBV6-3; TRBD1 agrees at 10 bases. Germline CDR1 and CDR2: MNHEY and SVGEGT. The CDR3 is 16 amino acids. The junction had 7 bases not matched to a gene; V was cut back by 2 bases and J by 7 bases.

The rearrangement links TRBV5-1 to TRBJ2-6; a weak D match, TRBD2 (6 bases). CDR1 is SGHRS, CDR2 YFSETQ, per germline. V lost 2 bases and J 0 bases, leaving 15 bases between the germline ends. The length of the CDR3 is 18 residues. CDR3 nucleotides: TGCGCCAGCAGCTTATCCGGGACTTCCAACTCTGGGGCCAACGTCCTGACTTTC. Its protein product is CASSLSGTSNSGANVLTF.

J is TRBJ2-3 and V is TRBV28; TRBD1 might be the D (5 bases). Germline values: CDR1 MDHEN, CDR2 SYDVKM. V dropped 4 bases and J dropped 4 bases, with 12 bases sitting between them. This CDR3 has 14 amino acids. DNA of the CDR3: TGTGCCAGCAGTTCGCAGGGTATACCAGATACGCAGTATTTT. Its protein is CASSSQGIPDTQYF.

As to this clone: Other DNA sequences in this sample translate to the same CDR3. V is TRBV5-1 and J is TRBJ2-7, with 11 bases that match TRBD2. The CDR3 spans 15 residues. V lost 0 bases and J lost 1; bases outside the gene matches: 0. CDR1 SGHRS and CDR2 YFSETQ come from the germline V gene. CDR3 in amino acids: CASSLGTSGSYEQYF. The DNA for the CDR3 is TGCGCCAGCAGCTTGGGGACTAGCGGGTCCTACGAGCAGTACTTC. Combining the CDR3 with reference TRBV5-1 and TRBJ2-7 gives the whole variable domain KAGVTQTPRYLIKTRGQQVTLSCSPISGHRSVSWYQQTPGQGLQFLFEYFSETQRNKGNFPGRFSGRQFSNSRSEMNVSTLELGDSALYLCASSLGTSGSYEQYFGPGTRLTVT.

This clone has more than one count but fewer than ten. The chain links TRBV27 to TRBJ2-2; 12 bases map to TRBD2. Unmatched junction bases numbered 11, after V lost 6 bases and J lost 6 bases. CDR3 length: 17 residues. The germline CDR1 and CDR2 sequences are MNHEY and SMNVEV (reference sequence). The DNA of the CDR3 is TGTGCCAGCAGACTAGCGGGAGGATCTTTTATAGCCGGGGAGCTGTTTTTT. Translation: CASRLAGGSFIAGELFF.

The chain links TRBV27 to TRBJ2-2; maybe TRBD1 (5 bases). The CDR3 is 16 amino acids. Between the trimmed V and J ends, which lost 5 bases and 0 bases, there was a span of 13 bases. From germline, CDR1 is MNHEY and CDR2 SMNVEV (reference sequence). The CDR3 region is CASSPGQGPNTGELFF. In DNA, the CDR3 is TGTGCCAGCAGTCCCGGGCAGGGCCCGAACACCGGGGAGCTGTTTTTT.

The chain is built from TRBV29-1 and TRBJ2-5; 14 nucleotides match TRBD2. The CDR3 is made up of 12 amino acids. Trimming removed 7 bases from V and 5 bases from J; junction bases left unmatched: 0. The germline gives CDR1 SQVTM, CDR2 ANQGSEA. The CDR3 nucleotides are TGCAGCGGGACTAGCGGGAGGGAGACCCAGTACTTC. It yields the protein CSGTSGRETQYF.

The rearrangement joins TRBV5-6 to TRBJ2-1; 10 nucleotides line up with TRBD2. CDR3 size: 18 residues. With 5 bases clipped from V and 0 bases from J, the junction kept 11 bases outside the gene matches. Germline V gives CDR1 SGHDT, CDR2 YYEEEE. Here the CDR3 DNA reads TGTGCCAGCAGTTATACTAGCGGGATTTTCAGCTCCTACAATGAGCAGTTCTTC. Its protein is CASSYTSGIFSSYNEQFF.

The rearrangement links TRBV6-1 to TRBJ2-5, with 8 positions matching TRBD2. Germline V gene lookup returns CDR1 MNHNS and CDR2 SASEGT. V lost 3 bases and J lost 5; bases outside the gene matches: 5. This CDR3 is built from 14 residues. CDR3 protein: CASSESGRGETQYF. CDR3 sequence (DNA): TGTGCCAGCAGTGAGTCCGGGAGGGGGGAGACCCAGTACTTC.

This chain joins TRBV5-1 and TRBJ2-5, with TRBD2 matching 10 bases. The CDR3 has 16 residues. The germline V gene encodes CDR1 SGHRS and CDR2 YFSETQ. V shed 3 bases and J 5 bases; nucleotides not matched to a gene: 10. This CDR3 reads CASSSSGRAFRETQYF. DNA of the CDR3: TGCGCCAGCAGCTCAAGCGGGAGGGCCTTTCGCGAGACCCAGTACTTC.

This clone was recorded a few times. V and J are TRBV5-1 and TRBJ2-1; 11 positions agree with TRBD2. This CDR3 contains 16 residues. Germline V CDR1 and CDR2: SGHRS, YFSETQ. V shed 4 bases and J 3 bases; nucleotides not matched to a gene: 6. The CDR3 reads CASSRTLAGGYNEQFF. CDR3 nucleotides: TGCGCCAGCAGCCGTACCCTAGCGGGAGGCTACAATGAGCAGTTCTTC.

As DNA, the CDR3 is TGTGCCAGTAGTATAGAGGGGGCCCCAGGGCCCCAGCATTTT. It translates to CASSIEGAPGPQHF. This chain connects TRBV19 to TRBJ1-5; D possibly corresponds to TRBD1 (6 bases). The CDR3 covers 14 residues. Looked up from germline, CDR1 is LNHDA and CDR2 is SQIVND (reference sequence). Trimming left V 0 bases short and J 9 bases short, with 12 bases between.

This clone was counted only a few times. The chain combines TRBV18 with TRBJ2-2, with D unresolved. Deletions cut 3 bases from V and 6 bases from J, with 14 bases between. The CDR3 is made up of 15 amino acids. Per the germline V gene, CDR1 is KGHSH and CDR2 is LQKENI. The CDR3 here is CASSPSHHRSGELFF. CDR3 coding DNA: TGTGCCAGCTCACCCTCACACCACCGTTCCGGGGAGCTGTTTTTT.

V is TRBV20-1 and J is TRBJ1-4, with 9 bases that match TRBD1. Trimming at V came to 3 bases and at J to 6 bases, leaving 8 bases not matched to a gene. CDR1 and CDR2 (germline): DFQATT, SNEGSKA (reference sequence). This CDR3 spans 15 amino acids. CDR3 DNA: TGCAGTGCTAGTTTTACCGGGACAGGGTATGAAAAACTGTTTTTT. This gives the protein CSASFTGTGYEKLFF.

The V gene is TRBV19, the J gene TRBJ1-1; weak D call: TRBD1 (6 bases). The CDR3 is 13 amino acids. The V gene lost 3 bases and the J gene lost 5 bases, with 10 bases spanning the gap. CDR1 LNHDA and CDR2 SQIVND come from the germline V gene (reference sequence). The CDR3 DNA sequence: TGTGCCAGTAGTATTCTGCAGGGGACTGAAGCTTTCTTT. Protein: CASSILQGTEAFF.

This sequence joins TRBV2 and TRBJ2-1; maybe TRBD2 (6 bases). Looked up from germline, CDR1 is SNHLY and CDR2 is FYNNEI. V lost 8 bases and J lost 3, with 8 bases in between. The CDR3 extends over 12 amino acids. This chain's CDR3 is CASRENYNEQFF. The CDR3 nucleotides are TGTGCCAGCCGGGAGAACTACAATGAGCAGTTCTTC.

The chain is built from TRBV4-1 and TRBJ2-4; TRBD2 matches 10 bases. The germline V gene encodes CDR1 MGHRA and CDR2 YSYEKL. Germline trimming cut 0 bases from V and 2 bases from J; bases unmatched to any gene: 7. The CDR3 consists of 18 residues. CDR3 region: CASSQDLAGALSKNIQYF. DNA for the CDR3: TGCGCCAGCAGCCAAGATCTAGCGGGAGCGTTATCCAAAAACATTCAGTACTTC.

This chain connects TRBV7-9 to TRBJ2-1; TRBD1 agrees at 7 bases. V trimming: 5 bases; J trimming: 5 bases; junction bases outside the gene matches: 9. CDR3 length: 15 amino acids. Germline CDR1 and CDR2: SEHNR and FQNEAQ (reference sequence). The CDR3 protein is CASSRIGTAHNEQFF. As DNA, the CDR3 is TGTGCCAGCAGCCGTATCGGGACAGCCCACAATGAGCAGTTCTTC. Full variable domain (missing parts from reference TRBV7-9 and TRBJ2-1): DTGVSQNPRHKITKRGQNVTFRCDPISEHNRLYWYRQTLGQGPEFLTYFQNEAQLEKSRLLSDRFSAERPKGSFSTLEIQRTEQGDSAMYLCASSRIGTAHNEQFFGPGTRLTVL.

The CDR3 loop reads CASSLMAGDAYEQYF. The CDR3 bases are TGTGCCAGCAGCTTGATGGCAGGGGATGCGTACGAGCAGTACTTC. V gene TRBV5-4 combines with J gene TRBJ2-7, with D maybe TRBD1 (6 bases). The ends were cut back, 1 base at V and 4 bases at J, with 15 bases in the middle. Germline values: CDR1 SGHNT, CDR2 YYREEE (reference sequence). This CDR3 is built from 15 residues. The full variable domain, in which reference TRBV5-4 and TRBJ2-7 provide the parts outside the CDR3, is ETGVTQSPTHLIKTRGQQVTLRCSSQSGHNTVSWYQQALGQGPQFIFQYYREEENGRGNFPPRFSGLQFPNYSSELNVNALELDDSALYLCASSLMAGDAYEQYFGPGTRLTVT.